The 29 T cell receptor beta chains listed next were all sequenced from one sample in a study of liver allograft versus peripheral blood T cells. At the level of the study: Hepatic allograft T cell receptor repertoires were evaluated relative to those present in recipients' peripheral blood.

From the reads, TCRdb called clonotypes with MiXCR, one entry per CDR3 protein. Of roughly 3,500 distinct CDR3 sequences listed, about 17% are singletons. The receptors originated from a human patient who had a liver transplant. The graft donor may be the source of some T cells.

This clonotype is termed medium-sized. The V gene is TRBV27, the J gene TRBJ2-5; weak D call: TRBD1 (6 bases). Between the trimmed V and J ends, which lost 3 bases and 5 bases, there was a span of 13 bases. CDR3 length: 14 amino acids. Germline-derived CDR1 and CDR2 are MNHEY and SMNVEV (reference sequence). The CDR3: CASSFTSRGETQYF. CDR3 in DNA: TGTGCCAGCAGTTTCACATCTAGGGGGGAGACCCAGTACTTC.

This chain connects TRBV5-4 to TRBJ1-2; a possible D gene is TRBD1 (5 bases). The CDR3 spans 14 residues. Germline V gives CDR1 SGHNT, CDR2 YYREEE (reference sequence). V shed 7 bases and J shed 1 base, with 14 bases lying between them. The CDR3 region has the DNA TGTGCCAGCTCCCCAGAGACAGTTAACTATGGCTACACCTTC. This sequence encodes CASSPETVNYGYTF. The full variable domain, rest sourced from reference TRBV5-4 and TRBJ1-2, is ETGVTQSPTHLIKTRGQQVTLRCSSQSGHNTVSWYQQALGQGPQFIFQYYREEENGRGNFPPRFSGLQFPNYSSELNVNALELDDSALYLCASSPETVNYGYTFGSGTRLTVV.

This clonotype is termed medium-sized (0.01 to 0.1%). V is TRBV12-3 or TRBV12-4 and J is TRBJ2-7, with 7 bases matching TRBD2. The CDR3 sequence is 14 residues long. After removal of 6 bases from V and 6 bases from J, the junction contained 11 bases not matched to a gene. The CDR3 nucleotides read TGTGCCAGCAGCCCCGGGACTAAAACGGGCGAGCAGTACTTC. Its protein product is CASSPGTKTGEQYF.

This clonotype showed up just a few times. The gene calls are TRBV5-5 and TRBJ2-7; 7 nucleotides match TRBD2. Germline CDR1 and CDR2: SGHKS and YYEKEE (reference sequence). V lost 0 bases, J lost 5 bases, and 14 bases stayed unmatched. The CDR3 contains 17 residues. Here the CDR3 reads CASSLEKLWRETDEQYF. The DNA for the CDR3 is TGTGCCAGCAGCTTGGAGAAACTCTGGCGGGAGACCGACGAGCAGTACTTC.

This clonotype is labeled as large. CDR3 loop: CASSFGGNSPLHF. CDR3 in DNA: TGTGCCAGCAGTTTCGGGGGAAATTCACCCCTCCACTTT. The chain uses TRBV27 and TRBJ1-6, with a tentative D call TRBD1 (5 bases). The CDR3 covers 13 residues. Deletions cut 3 bases from V and 7 bases from J, with 7 bases between. Germline V CDR1 and CDR2: MNHEY, SMNVEV (reference sequence).

This clonotype was counted between two and nine times. The CDR3 protein is CASSLETGGTDTQYF. In nucleotides, the CDR3 is TGTGCCAGCAGCCTGGAGACCGGGGGAACAGATACGCAGTATTTT. This sequence joins TRBV28 and TRBJ2-3; a possible D gene is TRBD2 (6 bases). Per germline, CDR1 MDHEN and CDR2 SYDVKM. This CDR3 is built from 15 residues. Trimming took 6 bases from V and 3 from J, leaving 16 bases between them.

By frequency in the sample, this clonotype is large. V is TRBV29-1 and J is TRBJ1-4, with 9 bases aligning to TRBD1. The CDR3 loop spans 13 amino acids. From germline, CDR1 is SQVTM and CDR2 ANQGSEA. V trimming: 7 bases; J trimming: 5 bases; junction bases outside the gene matches: 5. The CDR3 bases are TGCAGCGCAAGGACAGGGGAGAATGAAAAACTGTTTTTT. This codes for CSARTGENEKLFF.

This clonotype rates as large. The chain combines TRBV10-3 with TRBJ1-2; D is undetermined. Trimming pared 0 bases from V and 0 bases from J, leaving 11 bases between. The CDR3 loop spans 16 amino acids. The V gene's germline CDR1 is ENHRY and CDR2 SYGVKD. CDR3 amino acids: CAISESQDLANYGYTF. The DNA for the CDR3 is TGTGCCATCAGTGAGTCGCAGGACCTAGCTAACTATGGCTACACCTTC.

Sample share makes this clonotype medium-sized. The V gene is TRBV14, the J gene TRBJ2-6; D unresolved. Germline lookup yields CDR1 SGHDN and CDR2 FVKESK. The CDR3 consists of 14 residues. V lost 3 bases and J 0 bases, leaving 3 bases between the germline ends. The CDR3 region has the DNA TGTGCCAGCAGCCAGAGCTCTGGGGCCAACGTCCTGACTTTC. It yields the protein CASSQSSGANVLTF.

This clonotype has a handful of counts. This likely traces to a read error, being one base from a far larger clone. The chain employs TRBV27 and TRBJ2-1; 8 nucleotides match TRBD2. Germline-derived CDR1 and CDR2 are MNHEY and SMNVEV (reference sequence). CDR3 size: 14 residues. V lost 7 bases to trimming and J lost 10 bases; unmatched junction nucleotides: 12. CDR3 sequence: CASKEAGVDHEQFF. Written as DNA, the CDR3 is TGTGCCAGCAAGGAAGCGGGGGTGGATCACGAGCAGTTCTTC.

In its sample, this clonotype was seen a few times. The V call is TRBV30, the J call TRBJ2-2; D is uncertain. The length of the CDR3 is 14 residues. The germline V gene encodes CDR1 GTSNPN and CDR2 SVGIG (reference sequence). V dropped 1 base and J dropped 7 bases, with 13 bases sitting between them. CDR3 in amino acids: CAWSAGWFLGELFF. DNA of the CDR3: TGTGCCTGGAGTGCAGGCTGGTTCCTCGGGGAGCTGTTTTTT.

A remark on this clonotype: The junction does not match germline at one end; this may be a read error. This chain joins TRBV9 and TRBJ2-7, with TRBD2 matching over 9 bases. The length of the CDR3 is 12 residues. Germline CDR1 reads SGDLS; CDR2 reads YYNGEE. The CDR3 region is CAGSAGGYEQYF. The CDR3 DNA reads TGTGCCGGCAGCGCGGGGGGGTACGAGCAGTACTTC.

This clonotype was seen more than once but under ten times. This chain links TRBV27 with TRBJ1-1; 12 bases map to TRBD1. This CDR3 has 16 residues. Germline loops: CDR1 MNHEY, CDR2 SMNVEV (reference sequence). The trim removed 5 bases at V and 3 bases at J, leaving 7 bases unmatched. The CDR3 sequence: CASSRGQGAWYTEAFF. DNA for the CDR3: TGTGCCAGCAGTCGGGGACAGGGGGCTTGGTACACTGAAGCTTTCTTT.

This clonotype is large (0.1 to 1%) within its sample. The chain is built from TRBV20-1 and TRBJ2-1; D ambiguous. Germline loops: CDR1 DFQATT, CDR2 SNEGSKA (reference sequence). This CDR3 is 14 amino acids long. V lost 0 bases to trimming and J lost 6 bases, with 12 bases between them. CDR3 DNA sequence: TGCAGTGCTAGAGAAGAAGGCACCGGCAATGAGCAGTTCTTC. Residues: CSAREEGTGNEQFF.

By sample fraction, this clonotype is medium-sized. This chain uses TRBV6-5 with TRBJ1-6; D is possibly TRBD1 (5 bases). The CDR3 length is 18 residues. Trimming cost V 0 bases and J 7 bases, with 19 bases left between them. Germline-derived CDR1 and CDR2 are MNHEY and SVGAGI. CDR3 in DNA: TGTGCCAGCAGTTACTCGCTATTACAGGCGACCATGAATTCACCCCTCCACTTT. It specifies CASSYSLLQATMNSPLHF.

In its sample, this clonotype ranks as medium-sized. J is TRBJ2-1 and V is TRBV7-9, with D tentatively TRBD2 (6 bases). The germline V gene encodes CDR1 SEHNR and CDR2 FQNEAQ (reference sequence). The V end lost 5 bases, the J end lost 5 bases, and 19 bases lay between the germline ends. The CDR3 has 16 amino acids. The CDR3 region has the DNA TGTGCCAGCAGCCCCCACACTAGCACCCTAAACAATGAGCAGTTCTTC. Residues: CASSPHTSTLNNEQFF.

The chain carries TRBV9 and TRBJ2-1; D remains ambiguous. The J call is uncertain, as TRBJ2-7 better fits the DNA end. Germline loops: CDR1 SGDLS, CDR2 YYNGEE. The CDR3 length is 15 residues. This CDR3 reads CASSPYPESSYEQYF. The CDR3 bases are TGTGCCAGCAGTCCGTACCCAGAGAGCTCCTACGAGCAGTACTTC.

A word on this clonotype: A far larger clone is only one base removed, so a read error is likely. The chain combines TRBV6-5 with TRBJ2-7; tentative D call: TRBD2 (5 bases). Germline V gene lookup returns CDR1 MNHEY and CDR2 SVGAGI. The CDR3 consists of 15 residues. CDR3 bases: TGTACCAGCAGTTCCCATGGGGTAGAGGGAACCGAGCAGTACTTC. Translating it yields CTSSSHGVEGTEQYF.

By sample fraction, this clonotype is large. The rearrangement joins TRBV29-1 to TRBJ2-7, with D possibly being TRBD2 (6 bases). CDR1 SQVTM and CDR2 ANQGSEA come from the germline V gene. V dropped 7 bases and J dropped 1 base, with 17 bases sitting between them. The CDR3 has 14 residues. The CDR3 spells CSAWGTGLSYEQYF. As DNA, the CDR3 is TGCAGCGCCTGGGGCACCGGACTATCCTACGAGCAGTACTTC.

The V and J genes are TRBV19 and TRBJ1-1, with D uncertain. This CDR3 spans 15 amino acids. V lost 2 bases, J lost 3 bases, and 13 bases lay in between. Germline V gene lookup returns CDR1 LNHDA and CDR2 SQIVND (reference sequence). The CDR3 nucleotides read TGTGCCAGTAGTATATTGAGCTCAAGTTACACTGAAGCTTTCTTT. Translating gives CASSILSSSYTEAFF. Complete variable domain (other parts from reference TRBV19 and TRBJ1-1): DGGITQSPKYLFRKEGQNVTLSCEQNLNHDAMYWYRQDPGQGLRLIYYSQIVNDFQKGDIAEGYSVSREKKESFPLTVTSAQKNPTAFYLCASSILSSSYTEAFFGQGTRLTVV.

The chain joins TRBV6-5 to TRBJ1-1; TRBD1 agrees at 8 bases. The V segment lost 7 bases and the J segment 0 bases; nucleotides outside the gene matches: 7. Germline CDR1 is MNHEY and CDR2 is SVGAGI. This CDR3 is built from 15 residues. CDR3 bases: TGTGCCAGCAAAATCGGGACAGGCCTGAACACTGAAGCTTTCTTT. It encodes CASKIGTGLNTEAFF.

This clonotype is medium-sized by share. The chain carries TRBV5-6 and TRBJ1-1, with a weak D call TRBD1 (5 bases). Trimming removed 2 bases from V and 4 bases from J, with 15 bases in between. The germline gives CDR1 SGHDT, CDR2 YYEEEE. The CDR3 consists of 15 residues. CDR3 nucleotide sequence: TGTGCCAGCAGCTTCGGAGGGGCTTCGATCACTGAAGCTTTCTTT. Its protein is CASSFGGASITEAFF.

This clonotype came up a few times. J is TRBJ1-3 and V is TRBV5-1; possibly TRBD1 for D (5 bases). The CDR3 has 15 amino acids. Germline CDR1 SGHRS, CDR2 YFSETQ. V was clipped by 5 bases and J by 3 bases, with 15 bases between them. The CDR3 nucleotides are TGCGCCAGCAGTTCTAACGGGGGGTTTGGAAACACCATATATTTT. It is translated as CASSSNGGFGNTIYF.

The gene calls are TRBV11-2 and TRBJ2-7; tentatively, D is TRBD1 (6 bases). Germline V lookup: CDR1 SGHAT, CDR2 FQNNGV. The CDR3 is made up of 14 amino acids. V shed 4 bases and J shed 2 bases, with 12 bases lying between them. The DNA of the CDR3 is TGTGCCAGCAGCTCCCGGGACATTCCCTACGAGCAGTACTTC. Its protein product is CASSSRDIPYEQYF.

This clonotype counts as medium-sized. The chain recombines TRBV10-1 with TRBJ2-1; D remains ambiguous. The CDR3 is 14 amino acids. Trimming left V 4 bases short and J 0 bases short, with 7 bases between. Germline CDR1 reads WNHNN; CDR2 reads SYGVQD (reference sequence). DNA of the CDR3: TGCGCCAGCAGTGCTATTAGCTCCTACAATGAGCAGTTCTTC. Translated, it gives CASSAISSYNEQFF.

The rearrangement joins TRBV11-3 to TRBJ1-2; D is undetermined. Trimming took off 11 bases at V and 1 base at J, with 11 bases between the two ends. CDR3 length: 12 amino acids. Germline lookup yields CDR1 SGHNT and CDR2 YENEEA. CDR3 amino acids: CAPGNINYGYTF. In DNA form, the CDR3 reads TGTGCCCCGGGGAATATTAACTATGGCTACACCTTC.

This clonotype is medium-sized by share. The chain combines TRBV5-6 with TRBJ1-6; weak D call: TRBD1 (5 bases). This CDR3 is built from 13 residues. The germline V gene encodes CDR1 SGHDT and CDR2 YYEEEE. Trimming stripped 4 bases from V and 8 bases from J, with 10 bases between. Written as DNA, the CDR3 is TGTGCCAGCAGCGGGGACCTTTATTCACCCCTCCACTTT. This gives the protein CASSGDLYSPLHF. The entire variable domain, with the rest obtained from reference TRBV5-6 and TRBJ1-6, is as follows: DAGVTQSPTHLIKTRGQQVTLRCSPKSGHDTVSWYQQALGQGPQFIFQYYEEEERQRGNFPDRFSGHQFPNYSSELNVNALLLGDSALYLCASSGDLYSPLHFGNGTRLTVT.

In its sample, this clonotype ranks as medium-sized (0.01 to 0.1%). This chain links TRBV24-1 with TRBJ1-2; D is perhaps TRBD1 (5 bases). The V gene lost 6 bases and the J gene lost 3 bases, with 7 bases spanning the gap. The germline V gene encodes CDR1 KGHDR and CDR2 SFDVKD. The CDR3 has 12 amino acids. Here the CDR3 DNA reads TGTGCCACCAGTTCCAGGGACTATGGCTACACCTTC. This sequence encodes CATSSRDYGYTF.

Judged by abundance, this clonotype is medium-sized. This chain links TRBV12-3 or TRBV12-4 with TRBJ2-1; D tentatively reads TRBD1 or TRBD2 (5 bases each). This CDR3 has 14 amino acids. Trimming cost V 5 bases and J 7 bases, with 15 bases left between them. CDR3 sequence (DNA): TGTGCCAGCAGTAGGGGACCAAAGGTTAATGAGCAGTTCTTC. Amino acids: CASSRGPKVNEQFF.